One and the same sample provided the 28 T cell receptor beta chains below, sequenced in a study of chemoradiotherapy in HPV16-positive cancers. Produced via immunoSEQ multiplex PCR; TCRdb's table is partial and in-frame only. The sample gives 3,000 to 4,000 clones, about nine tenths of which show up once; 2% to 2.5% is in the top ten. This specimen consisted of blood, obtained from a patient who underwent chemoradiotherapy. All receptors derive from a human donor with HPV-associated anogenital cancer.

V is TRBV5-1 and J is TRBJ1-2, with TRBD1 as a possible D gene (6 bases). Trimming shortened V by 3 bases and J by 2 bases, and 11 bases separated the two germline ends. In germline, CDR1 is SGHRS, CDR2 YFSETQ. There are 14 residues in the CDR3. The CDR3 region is CASSSKQGNYGYTF. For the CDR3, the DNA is TGCGCCAGCAGCTCTAAGCAGGGGAACTATGGCTACACCTTC.

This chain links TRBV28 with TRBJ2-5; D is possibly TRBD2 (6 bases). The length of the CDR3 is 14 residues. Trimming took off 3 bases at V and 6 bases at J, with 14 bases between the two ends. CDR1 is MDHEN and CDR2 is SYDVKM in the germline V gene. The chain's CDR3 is CASSLPSGTQTQYF. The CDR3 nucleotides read TGTGCCAGCAGTTTGCCCTCAGGGACTCAGACCCAGTACTTC.

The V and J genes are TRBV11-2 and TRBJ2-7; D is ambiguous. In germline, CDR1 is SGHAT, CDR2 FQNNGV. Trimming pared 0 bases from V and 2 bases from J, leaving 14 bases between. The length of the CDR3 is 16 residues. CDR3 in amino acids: CASSLDLGPSTYEQYF. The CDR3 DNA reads TGTGCCAGCAGCTTAGATCTAGGGCCAAGTACCTACGAGCAGTACTTC.

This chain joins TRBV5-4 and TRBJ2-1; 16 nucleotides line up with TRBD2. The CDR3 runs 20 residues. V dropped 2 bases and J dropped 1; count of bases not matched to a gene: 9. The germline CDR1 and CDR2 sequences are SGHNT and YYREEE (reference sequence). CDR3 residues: CASSFRAGTSGGASYNEQFF. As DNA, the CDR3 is TGTGCCAGCAGCTTCCGGGCCGGGACTAGCGGGGGGGCGTCCTACAATGAGCAGTTCTTC.

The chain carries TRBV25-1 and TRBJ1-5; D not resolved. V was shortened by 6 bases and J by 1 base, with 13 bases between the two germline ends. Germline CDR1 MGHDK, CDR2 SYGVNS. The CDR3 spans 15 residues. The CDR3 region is CASRAAQASNQPQHF. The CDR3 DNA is TGTGCCAGCAGAGCGGCCCAGGCGAGCAATCAGCCCCAGCATTTT.

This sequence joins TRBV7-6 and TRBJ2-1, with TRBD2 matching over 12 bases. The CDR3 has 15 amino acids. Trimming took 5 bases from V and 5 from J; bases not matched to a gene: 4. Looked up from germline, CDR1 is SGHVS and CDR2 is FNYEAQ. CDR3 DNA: TGTGCCAGCAGCCTGGGACTAGCGGGTCACAATGAGCAGTTCTTC. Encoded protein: CASSLGLAGHNEQFF.

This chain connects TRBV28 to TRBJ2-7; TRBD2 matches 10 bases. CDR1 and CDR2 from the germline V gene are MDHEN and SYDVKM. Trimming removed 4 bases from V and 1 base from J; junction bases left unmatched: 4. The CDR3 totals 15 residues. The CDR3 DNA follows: TGTGCCAGCAGTTCATCAGCGGGAGGGTCCTACGAGCAGTACTTC. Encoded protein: CASSSSAGGSYEQYF.

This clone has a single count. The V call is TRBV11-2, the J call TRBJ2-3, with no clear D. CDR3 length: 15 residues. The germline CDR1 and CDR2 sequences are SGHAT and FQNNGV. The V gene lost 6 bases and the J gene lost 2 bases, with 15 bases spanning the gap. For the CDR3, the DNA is TGTGCCAGCAGTGGCATCTGGTTGATCACAGATACGCAGTATTTT. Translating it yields CASSGIWLITDTQYF.

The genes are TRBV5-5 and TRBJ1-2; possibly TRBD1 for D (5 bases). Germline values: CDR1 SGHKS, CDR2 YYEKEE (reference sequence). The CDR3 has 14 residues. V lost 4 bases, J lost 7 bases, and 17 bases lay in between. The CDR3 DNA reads TGTGCCAGCAGCCCGGGACCGGTGCTATCTGGCTACACCTTC. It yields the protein CASSPGPVLSGYTF.

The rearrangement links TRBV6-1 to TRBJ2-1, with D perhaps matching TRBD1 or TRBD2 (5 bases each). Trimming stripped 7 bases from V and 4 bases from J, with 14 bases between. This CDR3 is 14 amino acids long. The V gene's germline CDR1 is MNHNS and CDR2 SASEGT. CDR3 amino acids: CASKRDGAYNEQFF. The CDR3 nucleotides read TGTGCCAGCAAACGGGACGGAGCGTACAATGAGCAGTTCTTC.

CDR3 DNA sequence: TGTGCCAGCAGCTTAGGGGGACTAGCGGGAGAGTTTTACGAGCAGTACTTC. Its protein product is CASSLGGLAGEFYEQYF. The chain employs TRBV7-9 and TRBJ2-5; 14 bases are a match to TRBD2. Judging by the DNA end, TRBJ2-7 fits better; the J call may be wrong. The germline gives CDR1 SEHNR, CDR2 FQNEAQ (reference sequence). The CDR3 totals 17 residues.

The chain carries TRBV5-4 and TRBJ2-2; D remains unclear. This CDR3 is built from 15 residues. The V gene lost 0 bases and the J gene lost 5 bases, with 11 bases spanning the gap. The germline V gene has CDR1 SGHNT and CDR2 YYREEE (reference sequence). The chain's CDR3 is CASSLGGPQTGELFF. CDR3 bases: TGTGCCAGCAGCTTGGGCGGTCCTCAAACCGGGGAGCTGTTTTTT. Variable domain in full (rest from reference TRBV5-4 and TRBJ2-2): ETGVTQSPTHLIKTRGQQVTLRCSSQSGHNTVSWYQQALGQGPQFIFQYYREEENGRGNFPPRFSGLQFPNYSSELNVNALELDDSALYLCASSLGGPQTGELFFGEGSRLTVL.

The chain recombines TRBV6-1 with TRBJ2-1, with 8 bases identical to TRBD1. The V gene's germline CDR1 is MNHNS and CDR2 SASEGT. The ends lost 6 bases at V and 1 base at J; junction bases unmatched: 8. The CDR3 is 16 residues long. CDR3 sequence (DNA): TGTGCCAGCAGGGAATCAGGGGGCAAATCCTACAATGAGCAGTTCTTC. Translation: CASRESGGKSYNEQFF.

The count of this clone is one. The chain's CDR3 is CASSKLGIADRVNYGYTF. The DNA for the CDR3 is TGTGCCAGCAGCAAGTTAGGGATAGCGGACAGGGTTAACTATGGCTACACCTTC. This chain connects TRBV27 to TRBJ1-2; 8 nucleotides line up with TRBD1. V shed 6 bases, J shed 1 base, and the junction held 16 bases outside the gene matches. This CDR3 has 18 residues. In germline, CDR1 is MNHEY, CDR2 SMNVEV (reference sequence).

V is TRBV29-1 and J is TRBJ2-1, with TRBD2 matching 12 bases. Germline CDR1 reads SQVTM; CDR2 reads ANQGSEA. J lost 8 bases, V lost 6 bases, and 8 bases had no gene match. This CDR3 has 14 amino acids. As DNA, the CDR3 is TGCAGCGTCGTGACTAGCGGGAGTGGCTATGAGCAGTTCTTC. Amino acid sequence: CSVVTSGSGYEQFF.

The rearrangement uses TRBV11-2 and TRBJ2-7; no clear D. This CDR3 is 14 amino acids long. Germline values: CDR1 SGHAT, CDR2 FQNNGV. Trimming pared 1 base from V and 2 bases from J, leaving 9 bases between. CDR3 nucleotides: TGTGCCAGCAGCTTAGCCGATCGCACCTACGAGCAGTACTTC. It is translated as CASSLADRTYEQYF. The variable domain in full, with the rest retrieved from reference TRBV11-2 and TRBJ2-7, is EAGVAQSPRYKIIEKRQSVAFWCNPISGHATLYWYQQILGQGPKLLIQFQNNGVVDDSQLPKDRFSAERLKGVDSTLKIQPAKLEDSAVYLCASSLADRTYEQYFGPGTRLTVT.

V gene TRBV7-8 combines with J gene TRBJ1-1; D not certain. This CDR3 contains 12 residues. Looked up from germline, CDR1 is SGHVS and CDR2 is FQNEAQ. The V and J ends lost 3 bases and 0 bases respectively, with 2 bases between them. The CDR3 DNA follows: TGTGCCAGCAGCTTTCTGAACACTGAAGCTTTCTTT. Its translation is CASSFLNTEAFF.

The CDR3 loop is CASSPSRGSYNEQFF. CDR3 coding DNA: TGTGCCAGCTCACCTTCCAGGGGCTCCTACAATGAGCAGTTCTTC. The chain has TRBV18 and TRBJ2-1; perhaps TRBD1 as D (6 bases). This CDR3 is built from 15 residues. V was shortened by 3 bases and J by 0 bases, with 9 bases between the two germline ends. Germline values: CDR1 KGHSH, CDR2 LQKENI.

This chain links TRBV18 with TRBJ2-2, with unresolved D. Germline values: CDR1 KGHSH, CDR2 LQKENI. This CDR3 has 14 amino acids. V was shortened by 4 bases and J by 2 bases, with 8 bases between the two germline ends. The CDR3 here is CASSQQENTGELFF. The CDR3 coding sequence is TGTGCCAGCTCACAGCAGGAAAACACCGGGGAGCTGTTTTTT.

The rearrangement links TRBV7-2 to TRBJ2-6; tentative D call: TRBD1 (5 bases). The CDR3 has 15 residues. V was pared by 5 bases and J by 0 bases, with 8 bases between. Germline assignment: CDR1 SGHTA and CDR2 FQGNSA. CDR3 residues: CASSPGASGANVLTF. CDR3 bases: TGTGCCAGCAGCCCTGGGGCCTCTGGGGCCAACGTCCTGACTTTC. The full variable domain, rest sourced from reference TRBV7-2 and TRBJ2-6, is GAGVSQSPSNKVTEKGKDVELRCDPISGHTALYWYRQSLGQGLEFLIYFQGNSAPDKSGLPSDRFSAERTGGSVSTLTIQRTQQEDSAVYLCASSPGASGANVLTFGAGSRLTVL.

The CDR3 DNA is TGTGCCAGCAGTGATTCGACAGGGAGTTACGAGCAGTACTTC. Protein: CASSDSTGSYEQYF. The rearrangement joins TRBV2 to TRBJ2-7; 7 bases agree with TRBD1. The CDR3 runs 14 residues. CDR1 and CDR2 (germline): SNHLY, FYNNEI. V shed 3 bases and J 4 bases; nucleotides not matched to a gene: 6.

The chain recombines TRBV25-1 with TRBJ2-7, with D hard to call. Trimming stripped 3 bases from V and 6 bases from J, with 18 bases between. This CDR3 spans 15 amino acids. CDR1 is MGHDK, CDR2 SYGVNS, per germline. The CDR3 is CASSDPRRSIGEQYF. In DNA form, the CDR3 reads TGTGCCAGCAGTGACCCGAGGAGATCGATCGGCGAGCAGTACTTC.

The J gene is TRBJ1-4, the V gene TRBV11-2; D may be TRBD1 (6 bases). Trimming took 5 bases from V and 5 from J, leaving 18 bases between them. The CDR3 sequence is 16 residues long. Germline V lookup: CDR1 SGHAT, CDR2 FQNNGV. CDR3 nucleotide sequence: TGTGCCAGCAGCCAAAAGAGGGGGGCCGAGAATGAAAAACTGTTTTTT. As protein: CASSQKRGAENEKLFF. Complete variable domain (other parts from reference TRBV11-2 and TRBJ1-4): EAGVAQSPRYKIIEKRQSVAFWCNPISGHATLYWYQQILGQGPKLLIQFQNNGVVDDSQLPKDRFSAERLKGVDSTLKIQPAKLEDSAVYLCASSQKRGAENEKLFFGSGTQLSVL.

The CDR3 nucleotides read TGTGCCAGCAGCCGAACGGACACCGGGGAGCTGTTTTTT. It codes for CASSRTDTGELFF. V and J are TRBV11-2 and TRBJ2-2; D not certain. Trimming stripped 5 bases from V and 3 bases from J, with 7 bases between. CDR3 length: 13 amino acids. Germline V lookup: CDR1 SGHAT, CDR2 FQNNGV.

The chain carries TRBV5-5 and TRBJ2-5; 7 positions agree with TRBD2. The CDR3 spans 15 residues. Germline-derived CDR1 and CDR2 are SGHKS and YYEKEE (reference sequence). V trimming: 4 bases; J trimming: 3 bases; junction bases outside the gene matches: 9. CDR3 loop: CASSRNGAGKETQYF. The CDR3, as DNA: TGTGCCAGCAGCCGGAACGGAGCGGGAAAAGAGACCCAGTACTTC. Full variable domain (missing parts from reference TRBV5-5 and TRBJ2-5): DAGVTQSPTHLIKTRGQQVTLRCSPISGHKSVSWYQQVLGQGPQFIFQYYEKEERGRGNFPDRFSARQFPNYSSELNVNALLLGDSALYLCASSRNGAGKETQYFGPGTRLLVL.

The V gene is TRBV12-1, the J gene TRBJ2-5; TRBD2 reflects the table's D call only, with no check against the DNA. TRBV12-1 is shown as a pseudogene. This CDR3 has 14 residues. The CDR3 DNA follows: TGTGCCAGCTACCCTAGCGGGGGGGAAGAGACCCAGTACTTC. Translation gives CASYPSGGEETQYF.

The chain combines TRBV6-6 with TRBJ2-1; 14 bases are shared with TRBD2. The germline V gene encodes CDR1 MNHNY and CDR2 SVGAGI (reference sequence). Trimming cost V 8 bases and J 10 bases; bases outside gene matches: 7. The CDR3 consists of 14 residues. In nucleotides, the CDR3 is TGTGCCAGCGAGGGGACTAGCGGGAGTGGCGAGCAGTTCTTC. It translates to CASEGTSGSGEQFF.

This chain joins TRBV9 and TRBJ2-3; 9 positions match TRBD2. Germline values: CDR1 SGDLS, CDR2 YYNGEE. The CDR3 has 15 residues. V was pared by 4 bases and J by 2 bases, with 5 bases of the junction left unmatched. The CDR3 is CASSWRGGNTDTQYF. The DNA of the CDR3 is TGTGCCAGCAGCTGGCGGGGGGGAAACACAGATACGCAGTATTTT.